This T cell receptor (beta chain) came from a study of T cells expressing NK-cell markers. On the study more broadly: With respect to HCMV, most of the eight sequenced donors were seropositive, and one was seronegative. General study results and limits: It remained uncertain whether the expanded NKG2C+ T cell clones were specific for HCMV antigens.

Details on this clonotype: The antigen is not known.

The cDNA for TCR beta came from 5'RACE template switching with UMIs. TCRdb re-called the 5' RACE reads; every CDR3 protein appears as one record, without DNA. This sample's table reports 140,000 to 150,000 distinct CDR3 sequences. Germline V gives CDR1 SEHNR, CDR2 FQNEAQ (reference sequence). The CDR3 extends over 11 amino acids. Sequencing used blood T cells: a sorted CD56 or NKG2C T cell subset, CD4+ or CD8+ T cells, or bulk PBMC T cells (not recorded which). The chain employs TRBV7-9 and TRBJ2-1. The receptor was derived from a man younger than 35 in good health. This CDR3 is CASSSSSEQFF.